The source of this TCR beta chain is a study of blood T cell repertoires in COVID-19. Sequencing used immunoSEQ multiplex PCR; TCRdb keeps in-frame clones, though not all of them. Altogether roughly 180,000 clones are present, more than 75% being singletons, with the ten largest covering under 9.5%. This study enrolled people aged roughly 18 to 90 from under 25 US geographic areas. Germline values: CDR1 SGHTA, CDR2 FQGTGA. V dropped 2 bases and J dropped 9; count of bases not matched to a gene: 3. The length of the CDR3 is 15 residues. This rearrangement joins TRBV7-3 to TRBJ2-1; 14 bases agree with TRBD2. The sequence derives from a young woman who had recovered from COVID-19. Specimen: PBMCs or T cells enriched from blood (not recorded which). The CDR3 nucleotides are TGTGCCAGCAGCTTAGCGGGACTAGCGGGAGCTGAGCAGTTCTTC. Its translation is CASSLAGLAGAEQFF.